This TCR beta chain was captured by sequencing in a study of blood T cell repertoires in COVID-19. In the study overall: Samples of COVID-19 (acute and convalescent) were obtained from the United States, Italy and Spain.

This clone was picked up a small number of times. The table came from immunoSEQ multiplex PCR; TCRdb's copy has only in-frame clones and leaves some out. Counted here are about 94,000 clones, about 86% occurring once; the ten biggest clones make up about 6.3%. The clonotype was recovered from a man in his fifties or sixties with acute or convalescent COVID-19. Material: peripheral blood.

CDR3 in amino acids: CATSDHRGLAFF. The CDR3 nucleotides are TGTGCCACCAGTGATCACAGGGGCTTGGCTTTCTTT. The chain couples TRBV24-1 to TRBJ1-1; TRBD1 agrees at 7 bases. The J segment lost 11 bases and the V segment lost 3 bases, leaving 5 bases of the junction unmatched. The CDR3 contains 12 residues. CDR1 and CDR2 from the germline V gene are KGHDR and SFDVKD.